Below, 21 T cell receptor beta chains from the same sample are listed, as sequenced in a study of T-cell reconstitution after alpha-beta-depleted transplantation in children. Researchers prepared the TCRbeta library using unique molecular identifiers, the study reports. TCRdb reanalysed the PCR reads using MiXCR and keeps one entry per CDR3 protein. This repertoire shows about 60,000 distinct CDR3 sequences, about 40% found once; its top ten account for about 98%. The sample was PBMCs, mostly from graft donor cells, taken 360 days after TCRalphabeta/CD19-depleted stem cell transplant. The receptor set was obtained from a male patient between 5 and 17 years old who had a stem cell transplant for acute lymphoblastic leukemia, so the T cells may come from the graft donor.

The V gene is TRBV29-1, the J gene TRBJ2-3; TRBD2 matches at 8 bases. The germline gives CDR1 SQVTM, CDR2 ANQGSEA. The CDR3 runs to 15 residues. V shed 4 bases, J shed 2 bases, and the junction held 8 bases outside the gene matches. CDR3 bases: TGCAGCGTTGCGGGGGGGCCCTGGATCACAGATACGCAGTATTTT. Protein sequence: CSVAGGPWITDTQYF.

This chain joins TRBV7-3 and TRBJ2-3; 10 bases fit TRBD2. The J segment lost 1 base and the V segment lost 1 base, leaving 11 bases of the junction unmatched. Per germline, CDR1 SGHTA and CDR2 FQGTGA. The CDR3 is 19 residues long. The CDR3 bases are TGTGCCAGCAGCTTAATGGCTAGCGGGAGTATTTTTGGCACAGATACGCAGTATTTT. It codes for CASSLMASGSIFGTDTQYF.

The chain has TRBV27 and TRBJ2-1; 13 bases fit TRBD2. The CDR3 has 15 amino acids. With 4 bases clipped from V and 7 bases from J, the junction kept 4 bases outside the gene matches. Per the germline V gene, CDR1 is MNHEY and CDR2 is SMNVEV (reference sequence). CDR3 protein: CASSYGLAGVNEQFF. CDR3 sequence (DNA): TGTGCCAGCAGTTACGGACTAGCGGGAGTAAATGAGCAGTTCTTC.

The CDR3 DNA reads TGCAGTGCTAGCCACAGGGGCTACGAGCAGTACTTC. Protein: CSASHRGYEQYF. The chain uses TRBV20-1 and TRBJ2-7; TRBD1 matches at 7 bases. Germline values: CDR1 DFQATT, CDR2 SNEGSKA (reference sequence). The J segment lost 3 bases and the V segment lost 3 bases, leaving 2 bases of the junction unmatched. The CDR3 spans 12 residues.

This chain uses TRBV28 with TRBJ1-1; D is uncertain. Trimming removed 6 bases from V and 4 bases from J, with 18 bases in between. The CDR3 length is 15 residues. Per the germline V gene, CDR1 is MDHEN and CDR2 is SYDVKM. The DNA of the CDR3 is TGTGCCAGCAGCACCCCGGGCTTACGGGGCACTGAAGCTTTCTTT. It translates to CASSTPGLRGTEAFF.

This chain links TRBV9 with TRBJ1-2; D possibly corresponds to TRBD1 (6 bases). Between the trimmed V and J ends, which lost 4 bases and 2 bases, there was a span of 21 bases. Germline V CDR1 and CDR2: SGDLS, YYNGEE. This CDR3 is built from 17 residues. CDR3 in amino acids: CASSLSREGGSNYGYTF. DNA for the CDR3: TGTGCCAGCAGCCTCTCCAGGGAGGGGGGGTCGAACTATGGCTACACCTTC.

The rearrangement links TRBV4-2 to TRBJ1-1, with D hard to call. Germline CDR1 LGHNA, CDR2 YNFKEQ. V lost 0 bases, J lost 0 bases, and 11 bases lay in between. CDR3 size: 16 residues. In DNA form, the CDR3 reads TGTGCCAGCAGCCAAGATTTTGCGGGGTTGAACACTGAAGCTTTCTTT. Its protein product is CASSQDFAGLNTEAFF.

The genes are TRBV15 and TRBJ2-5; D is perhaps TRBD2 (5 bases). CDR3 size: 15 residues. CDR1 LNHNV and CDR2 YYDKDF come from the germline V gene (reference sequence). V lost 1 base and J 2 bases, leaving 11 bases between the germline ends. The CDR3: CATSRARGIQETQYF. The CDR3 nucleotides are TGTGCCACCAGCAGAGCACGAGGGATACAAGAGACCCAGTACTTC.

This clonotype occurred a few times. J is TRBJ2-7 and V is TRBV24-1; 10 bases line up with TRBD1. The CDR3 runs 13 residues. Germline V gene sequence: CDR1 KGHDR, CDR2 SFDVKD. Losses at the gene ends were 7 bases for V and 1 base for J; bases not matched to a gene: 0. The CDR3 protein is CATRGQGSYEQYF. The CDR3 coding sequence is TGTGCCACCAGGGGACAGGGGTCCTACGAGCAGTACTTC.

This clonotype turned up a few times. This chain joins TRBV2 and TRBJ1-5; D remains unclear. The ends were cut back, 2 bases at V and 0 bases at J, with 5 bases in the middle. Germline CDR1 reads SNHLY; CDR2 reads FYNNEI. The CDR3 length is 14 residues. Here the CDR3 DNA reads TGTGCCAGCAGTGAATCGTATAGCAATCAGCCCCAGCATTTT. It translates to CASSESYSNQPQHF.

This clonotype has just a few counts. The chain has TRBV12-3 or TRBV12-4 and TRBJ2-7; 11 bases are shared with TRBD2. V lost 6 bases, J lost 6 bases, and 7 bases stayed unmatched. This CDR3 is built from 14 residues. The CDR3 is CASSLLAGDGEQYF. The CDR3 region has the DNA TGTGCCAGCAGCTTACTAGCGGGAGATGGCGAGCAGTACTTC.

This chain uses TRBV29-1 with TRBJ2-1; a weak D match, TRBD2 (5 bases). The V end was cut by 1 base, the J end by 7 bases, with 8 bases between. Germline lookup yields CDR1 SQVTM and CDR2 ANQGSEA. There are 12 residues in the CDR3. CDR3 DNA: TGCAGCGTTGAAGTCGAGCGGAATGAGCAGTTCTTC. Translating gives CSVEVERNEQFF.

The chain carries TRBV10-3 and TRBJ2-4, with D possibly matching TRBD1 (5 bases). The V gene lost 8 bases and the J gene lost 1 base, with 9 bases spanning the gap. Germline CDR1 is ENHRY and CDR2 is SYGVKD. The CDR3 consists of 13 residues. The CDR3 sequence is CAIGRVAKNIQYF. CDR3 in DNA: TGTGCCATCGGCAGGGTTGCCAAAAACATTCAGTACTTC.

This clonotype has a single count. This chain connects TRBV6-1 to TRBJ1-1, with D possibly being TRBD1 (6 bases). The germline V gene has CDR1 MNHNS and CDR2 SASEGT. V lost 5 bases, J lost 4 bases, and 14 bases lay in between. The CDR3 runs 14 residues. The CDR3 sequence is CASSNTGSATEAFF. The DNA for the CDR3 is TGTGCCAGCAGTAATACAGGGTCGGCCACTGAAGCTTTCTTT.

This clonotype was seen a few times. The chain recombines TRBV15 with TRBJ2-3; D ambiguous. Germline loops: CDR1 LNHNV, CDR2 YYDKDF (reference sequence). Trimming stripped 3 bases from V and 3 bases from J, with 16 bases between. The CDR3 sequence is 16 residues long. CDR3 region: CATSSMGVMATDTQYF. The CDR3 DNA reads as TGTGCCACCAGCAGCATGGGTGTGATGGCGACAGATACGCAGTATTTT.

The chain employs TRBV3-1 and TRBJ2-2, with TRBD1 matching 7 bases. The CDR3 extends over 18 amino acids. CDR1 is LGHDT and CDR2 is YNNKEL in the germline V gene (reference sequence). The J segment lost 4 bases and the V segment lost 4 bases, leaving 15 bases of the junction unmatched. The CDR3 DNA reads TGTGCCAGCAGCCTACCCGGAGGAGACAGGGAGCGCACCGGGGAGCTGTTTTTT. Amino acids: CASSLPGGDRERTGELFF.

The CDR3 here is CASSLENRGHEQYF. The CDR3 nucleotides are TGTGCCAGCAGCTTAGAAAACAGGGGCCACGAGCAGTACTTC. The chain joins TRBV7-8 to TRBJ2-7; 7 bases agree with TRBD1. From germline, CDR1 is SGHVS and CDR2 FQNEAQ. CDR3 length: 14 amino acids. After removal of 1 base from V and 5 bases from J, the junction contained 5 bases not matched to a gene.

The chain combines TRBV5-8 with TRBJ1-2; 7 nucleotides match TRBD1. Germline lookup yields CDR1 SGHTS and CDR2 YDEGEE. This CDR3 has 14 amino acids. V shed 3 bases, J shed 8 bases, and the junction held 10 bases outside the gene matches. The CDR3 sequence is CASSWDDRVDGYTF. CDR3 nucleotides: TGTGCCAGCAGCTGGGATGACAGGGTCGACGGCTACACCTTC. Based on the CDR3 plus reference TRBV5-8 and TRBJ1-2, the full variable domain is EAGVTQSPTHLIKTRGQQATLRCSPISGHTSVYWYQQALGLGLQFLLWYDEGEERNRGNFPPRFSGRQFPNYSSELNVNALELEDSALYLCASSWDDRVDGYTFGSGTRLTVV.

The chain combines TRBV24-1 with TRBJ2-5, with D perhaps assigned TRBD1 or TRBD2 (5 bases each). V lost 0 bases and J 2 bases, leaving 15 bases between the germline ends. CDR1 and CDR2 from the germline V gene are KGHDR and SFDVKD. This CDR3 comprises 17 residues. As DNA, the CDR3 is TGTGCCACCAGTGATTTGGGGGGTCGGGGCGGTCAAGAGACCCAGTACTTC. The encoded protein is CATSDLGGRGGQETQYF.

V usage is TRBV4-2 and J usage is TRBJ2-7, with 10 bases identical to TRBD2. CDR3 length: 17 amino acids. V shed 0 bases and J 0 bases; nucleotides not matched to a gene: 5. The germline V gene has CDR1 LGHNA and CDR2 YNFKEQ. CDR3 region: CASSQDSSGRASYEQYF. CDR3 in DNA: TGTGCCAGCAGCCAAGATTCAAGCGGGAGGGCCTCCTACGAGCAGTACTTC.

V and J are TRBV29-1 and TRBJ2-3, with a possible D match to TRBD2 (5 bases). Germline V lookup: CDR1 SQVTM, CDR2 ANQGSEA. Trimming stripped 5 bases from V and 0 bases from J, with 9 bases between. This CDR3 is 13 amino acids long. CDR3 region: CSVHGGSTDTQYF. CDR3 coding DNA: TGCAGCGTTCATGGCGGGAGCACAGATACGCAGTATTTT.